This TCR beta chain was recovered during a study of beta chain features in type 1 diabetes. Regarding the study as a whole: Type 1 diabetes patients showed fewer insertions and more deletions at VDJ junctions.

Since all of the isolated RNA was reverse transcribed, expressed TCRB transcripts were what got sequenced. Produced via immunoSEQ multiplex PCR; TCRdb's table is partial and in-frame only. Found here are over 150,000 clones, about an eighth of them singletons; the top ten hold approximately 0.62%. On this clone itself: The target antigen is unknown.

The germline V gene has CDR1 SQVTM and CDR2 ANQGSEA. V was cut by 1 base and J by 8 bases, with 17 bases left in between. The CDR3 is made up of 14 amino acids. The receptor was isolated from a woman younger than 30 in good health. The sequenced sample consisted of central memory CD4+ T cells from blood. The J gene is TRBJ1-1, the V gene TRBV29-1; D is undetermined. The CDR3 reads CSVEGGRQFKEAFF. The CDR3 DNA follows: TGCAGCGTTGAAGGAGGGCGGCAGTTCAAGGAAGCTTTCTTT. The whole variable domain, filled in from reference TRBV29-1 and TRBJ1-1, reads SAVISQKPSRDICQRGTSLTIQCQVDSQVTMMFWYRQQPGQSLTLIATANQGSEATYESGFVIDKFPISRPNLTFSTLTVSNMSPEDSSIYLCSVEGGRQFKEAFFGQGTRLTVV.